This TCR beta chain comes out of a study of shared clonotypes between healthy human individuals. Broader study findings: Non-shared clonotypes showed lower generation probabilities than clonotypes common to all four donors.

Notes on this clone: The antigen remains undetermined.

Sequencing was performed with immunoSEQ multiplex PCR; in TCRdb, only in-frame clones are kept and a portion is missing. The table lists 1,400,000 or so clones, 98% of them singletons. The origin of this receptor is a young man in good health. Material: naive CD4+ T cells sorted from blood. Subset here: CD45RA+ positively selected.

The CDR3 protein is CASSPGTGYGYTF. As DNA, the CDR3 is TGTGCCAGCAGCCCCGGGACGGGCTATGGCTACACCTTC. The J gene is TRBJ1-2, the V gene TRBV14, with D perhaps matching TRBD1 (5 bases). CDR1 SGHDN and CDR2 FVKESK come from the germline V gene. The CDR3 runs 13 residues. V shed 4 bases and J shed 4 bases, with 10 bases lying between them.